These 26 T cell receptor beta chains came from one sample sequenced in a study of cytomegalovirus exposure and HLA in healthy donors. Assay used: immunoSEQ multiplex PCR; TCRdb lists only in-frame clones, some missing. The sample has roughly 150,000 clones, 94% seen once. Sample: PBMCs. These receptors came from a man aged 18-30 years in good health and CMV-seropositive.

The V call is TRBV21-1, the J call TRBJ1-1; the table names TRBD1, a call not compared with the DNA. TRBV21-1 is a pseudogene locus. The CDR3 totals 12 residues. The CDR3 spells CASSLETAGGFF. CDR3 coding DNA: TGTGCCAGCAGCCTCGAAACGGCAGGGGGATTCTTT.

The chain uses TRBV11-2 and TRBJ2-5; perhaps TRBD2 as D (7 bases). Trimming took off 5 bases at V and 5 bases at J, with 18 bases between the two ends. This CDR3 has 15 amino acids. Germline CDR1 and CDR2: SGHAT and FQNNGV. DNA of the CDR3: TGTGCCAGCAGCCTAGGGGGGGGAGCGGTGGAGACCCAGTACTTC. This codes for CASSLGGGAVETQYF.

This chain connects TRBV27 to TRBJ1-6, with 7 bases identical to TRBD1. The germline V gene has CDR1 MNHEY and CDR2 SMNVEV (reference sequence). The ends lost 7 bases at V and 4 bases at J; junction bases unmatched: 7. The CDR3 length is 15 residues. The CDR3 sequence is CASTTGVGYNSPLHF. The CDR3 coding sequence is TGTGCCAGCACAACAGGGGTGGGATATAATTCACCCCTCCACTTT.

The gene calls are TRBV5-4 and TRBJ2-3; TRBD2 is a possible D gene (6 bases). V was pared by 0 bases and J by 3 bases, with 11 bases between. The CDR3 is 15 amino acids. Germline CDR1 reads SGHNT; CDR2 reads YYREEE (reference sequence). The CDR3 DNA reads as TGTGCCAGCAGCTTGGTCGGGAGCATGACAGATACGCAGTATTTT. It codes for CASSLVGSMTDTQYF.

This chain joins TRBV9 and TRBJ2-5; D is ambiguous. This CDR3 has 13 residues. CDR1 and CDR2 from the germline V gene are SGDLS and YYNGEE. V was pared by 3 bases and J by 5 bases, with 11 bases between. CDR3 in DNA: TGTGCCAGCAGCGCCTCAGACGGGGAGACCCAGTACTTC. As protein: CASSASDGETQYF.

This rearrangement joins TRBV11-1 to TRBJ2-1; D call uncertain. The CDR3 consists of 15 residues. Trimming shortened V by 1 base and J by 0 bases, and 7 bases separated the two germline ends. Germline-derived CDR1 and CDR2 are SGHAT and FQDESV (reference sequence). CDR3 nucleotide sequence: TGTGCCAGCAGCTTAGGAATGAGCTCCTACAATGAGCAGTTCTTC. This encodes CASSLGMSSYNEQFF. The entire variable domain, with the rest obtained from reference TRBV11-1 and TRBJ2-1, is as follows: EAEVAQSPRYKITEKSQAVAFWCDPISGHATLYWYRQILGQGPELLVQFQDESVVDDSQLPKDRFSAERLKGVDSTLKIQPAELGDSAMYLCASSLGMSSYNEQFFGPGTRLTVL.

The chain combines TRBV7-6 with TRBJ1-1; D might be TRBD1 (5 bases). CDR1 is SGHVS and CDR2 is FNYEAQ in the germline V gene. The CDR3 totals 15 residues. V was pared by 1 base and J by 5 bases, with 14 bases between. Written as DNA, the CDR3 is TGTGCCAGCAGCTTAGTCGCAGGGAAGGTGACTGAAGCTTTCTTT. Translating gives CASSLVAGKVTEAFF.

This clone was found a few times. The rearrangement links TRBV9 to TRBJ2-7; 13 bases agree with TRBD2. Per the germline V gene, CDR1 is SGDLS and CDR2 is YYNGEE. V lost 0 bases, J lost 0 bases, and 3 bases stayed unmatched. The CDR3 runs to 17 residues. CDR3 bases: TGTGCCAGCAGCGTAGGACTAGCGGGGGGTAGCTCCTACGAGCAGTACTTC. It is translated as CASSVGLAGGSSYEQYF.

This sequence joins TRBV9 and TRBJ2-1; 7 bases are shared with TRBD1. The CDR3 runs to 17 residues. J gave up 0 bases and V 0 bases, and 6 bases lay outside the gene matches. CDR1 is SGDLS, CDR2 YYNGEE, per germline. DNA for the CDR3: TGTGCCAGCAGCGTAGCAGGGGGATACAGCTCCTACAATGAGCAGTTCTTC. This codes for CASSVAGGYSSYNEQFF.

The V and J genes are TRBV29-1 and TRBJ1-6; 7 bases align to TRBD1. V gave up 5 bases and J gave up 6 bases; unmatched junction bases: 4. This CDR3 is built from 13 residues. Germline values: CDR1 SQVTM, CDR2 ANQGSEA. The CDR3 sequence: CSVKTGSNSPLHF. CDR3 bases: TGCAGCGTTAAGACAGGGTCTAATTCACCCCTCCACTTT.

In DNA, the CDR3 is TGTGCCAGCAGTGGTGCGGGGTTGAATGAGCAGTTCTTC. It yields the protein CASSGAGLNEQFF. The J gene is TRBJ2-1, the V gene TRBV2; D may be TRBD2 (6 bases). CDR1 is SNHLY, CDR2 FYNNEI, per germline. Trimming removed 4 bases at V and 7 bases at J, with 11 bases between. This CDR3 contains 13 residues.

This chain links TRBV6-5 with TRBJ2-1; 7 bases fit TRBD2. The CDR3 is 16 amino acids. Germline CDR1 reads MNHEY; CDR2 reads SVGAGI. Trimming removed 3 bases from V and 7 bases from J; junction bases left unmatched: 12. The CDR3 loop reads CASSYGLPTGGNEQFF. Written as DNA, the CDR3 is TGTGCCAGCAGTTATGGGTTGCCTACCGGGGGGAATGAGCAGTTCTTC.

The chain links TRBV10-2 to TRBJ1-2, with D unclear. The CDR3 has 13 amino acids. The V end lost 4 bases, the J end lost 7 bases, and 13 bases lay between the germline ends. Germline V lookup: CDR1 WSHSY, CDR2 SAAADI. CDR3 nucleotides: TGCGCCAGCAGTGTGGAGACCGACGGTGGCTACACCTTC. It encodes CASSVETDGGYTF.

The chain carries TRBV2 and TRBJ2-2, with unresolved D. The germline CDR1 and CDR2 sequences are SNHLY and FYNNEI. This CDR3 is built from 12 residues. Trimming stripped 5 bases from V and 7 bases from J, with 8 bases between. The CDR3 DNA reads TGTGCCAGCAGTTCCAGTGGCGGGGAGCTGTTTTTT. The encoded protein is CASSSSGGELFF.

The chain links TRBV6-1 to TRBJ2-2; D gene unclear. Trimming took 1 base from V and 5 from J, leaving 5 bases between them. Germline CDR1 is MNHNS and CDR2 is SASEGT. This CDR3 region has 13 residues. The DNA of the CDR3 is TGTGCCAGCAGTGAAGGGCCGACCGGGGAGCTGTTTTTT. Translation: CASSEGPTGELFF.

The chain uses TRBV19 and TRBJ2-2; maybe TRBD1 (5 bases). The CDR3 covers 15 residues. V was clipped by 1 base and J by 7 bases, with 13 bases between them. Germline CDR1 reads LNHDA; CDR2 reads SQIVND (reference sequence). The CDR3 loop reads CASSIVPGYGGELFF. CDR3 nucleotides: TGTGCCAGTAGTATAGTACCAGGGTACGGCGGGGAGCTGTTTTTT.

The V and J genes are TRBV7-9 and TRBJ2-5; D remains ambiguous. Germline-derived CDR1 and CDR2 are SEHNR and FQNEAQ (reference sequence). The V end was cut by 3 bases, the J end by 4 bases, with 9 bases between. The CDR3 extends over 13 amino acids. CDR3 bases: TGTGCCAGCAGCTTCCGAAGCCTAGAGACCCAGTACTTC. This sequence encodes CASSFRSLETQYF.

This CDR3 is CASSLASGSMTYEQYF. CDR3 DNA: TGTGCCAGCAGTTTAGCTAGCGGGAGTATGACCTACGAGCAGTACTTC. The chain employs TRBV28 and TRBJ2-7; 10 positions agree with TRBD2. Trimming took 2 bases from V and 2 from J; bases not matched to a gene: 6. Germline V gives CDR1 MDHEN, CDR2 SYDVKM. This CDR3 spans 16 amino acids. The whole variable domain, filled in from reference TRBV28 and TRBJ2-7, reads DVKVTQSSRYLVKRTGEKVFLECVQDMDHENMFWYRQDPGLGLRLIYFSYDVKMKEKGDIPEGYSVSREKKERFSLILESASTNQTSMYLCASSLASGSMTYEQYFGPGTRLTVT.

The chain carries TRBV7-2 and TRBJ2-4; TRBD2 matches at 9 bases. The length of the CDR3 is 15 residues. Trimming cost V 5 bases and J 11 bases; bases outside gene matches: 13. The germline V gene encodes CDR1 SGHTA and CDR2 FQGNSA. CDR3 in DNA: TGTGCCAGCAGCATAGACGCTAGCGGGGCCGGCCTTCAGTACTTC. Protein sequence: CASSIDASGAGLQYF.

CDR3 sequence: CASVGQGRFPQETQYF. As DNA, the CDR3 is TGTGCCAGCGTGGGACAGGGGAGGTTCCCCCAAGAGACCCAGTACTTC. The chain has TRBV2 and TRBJ2-5; 10 nucleotides agree with TRBD1. The CDR3 has 16 amino acids. CDR1 is SNHLY, CDR2 FYNNEI, per germline. J was trimmed by 1 base and V by 8 bases; bases with no gene match: 10. Complete variable domain (other parts from reference TRBV2 and TRBJ2-5): EPEVTQTPSHQVTQMGQEVILRCVPISNHLYFYWYRQILGQKVEFLVSFYNNEISEKSEIFDDQFSVERPDGSNFTLKIRSTKLEDSAMYFCASVGQGRFPQETQYFGPGTRLLVL.

CDR3 DNA: TGTGCCAGCACCCTAAACCTGGCTAGCGGGAGAACAGATACGCAGTATTTT. Protein sequence: CASTLNLASGRTDTQYF. The chain is built from TRBV4-2 and TRBJ2-3; 10 nucleotides match TRBD2. Germline V gene sequence: CDR1 LGHNA, CDR2 YNFKEQ. There are 17 residues in the CDR3. Losses at the gene ends were 7 bases for V and 3 bases for J; bases not matched to a gene: 13.

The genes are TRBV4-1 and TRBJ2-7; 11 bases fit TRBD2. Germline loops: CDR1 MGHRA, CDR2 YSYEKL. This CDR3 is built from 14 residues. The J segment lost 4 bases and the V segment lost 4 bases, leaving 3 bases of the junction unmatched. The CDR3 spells CASSPLAGEYEQYF. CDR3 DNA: TGCGCCAGCAGCCCACTAGCGGGGGAATACGAGCAGTACTTC.

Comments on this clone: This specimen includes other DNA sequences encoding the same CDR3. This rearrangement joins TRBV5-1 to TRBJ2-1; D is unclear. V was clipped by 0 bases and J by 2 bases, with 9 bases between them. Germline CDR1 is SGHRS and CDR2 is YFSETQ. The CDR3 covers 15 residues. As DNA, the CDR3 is TGCGCCAGCAGCTTGGGAACCTCTACCTACAATGAGCAGTTCTTC. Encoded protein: CASSLGTSTYNEQFF.

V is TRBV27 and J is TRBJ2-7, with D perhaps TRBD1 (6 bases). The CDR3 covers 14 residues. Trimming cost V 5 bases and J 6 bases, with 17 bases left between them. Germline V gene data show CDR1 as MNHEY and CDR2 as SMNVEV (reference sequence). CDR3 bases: TGTGCCAGCAGTCCCCTAGGGGGTAGAGGCGAGCAGTACTTC. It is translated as CASSPLGGRGEQYF.

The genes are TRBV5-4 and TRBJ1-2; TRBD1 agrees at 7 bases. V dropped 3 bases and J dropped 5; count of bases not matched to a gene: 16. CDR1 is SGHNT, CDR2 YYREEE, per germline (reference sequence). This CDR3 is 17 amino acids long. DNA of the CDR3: TGTGCCAGCAGCTACCAGGGCCAAAGGGGGCCTTTGTATGGCTACACCTTC. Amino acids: CASSYQGQRGPLYGYTF.

CDR3 amino acids: CSVAQGQTYEQYF. The CDR3 nucleotides read TGCAGCGTTGCCCAGGGGCAAACCTACGAGCAGTACTTC. J is TRBJ2-7 and V is TRBV29-1; D possibly corresponds to TRBD1 (6 bases). The CDR3 length is 13 residues. The V end was cut by 4 bases, the J end by 2 bases, with 12 bases between. The V gene's germline CDR1 is SQVTM and CDR2 ANQGSEA.